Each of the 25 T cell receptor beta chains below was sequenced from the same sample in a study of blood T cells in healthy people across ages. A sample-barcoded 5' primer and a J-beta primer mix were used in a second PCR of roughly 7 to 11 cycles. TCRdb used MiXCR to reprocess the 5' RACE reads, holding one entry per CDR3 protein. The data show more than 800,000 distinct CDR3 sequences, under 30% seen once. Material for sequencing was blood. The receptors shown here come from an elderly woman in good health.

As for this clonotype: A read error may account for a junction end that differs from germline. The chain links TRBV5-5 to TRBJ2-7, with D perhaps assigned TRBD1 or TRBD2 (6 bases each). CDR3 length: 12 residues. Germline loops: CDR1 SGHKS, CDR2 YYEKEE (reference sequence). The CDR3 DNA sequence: TGTGCCAGCAGCTTGATGGGGGGCGGGTTGGACTTC. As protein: CASSLMGGGLDF.

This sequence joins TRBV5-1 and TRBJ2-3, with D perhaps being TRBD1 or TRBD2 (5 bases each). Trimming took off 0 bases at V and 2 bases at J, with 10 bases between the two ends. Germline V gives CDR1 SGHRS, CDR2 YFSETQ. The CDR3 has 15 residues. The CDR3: CASSLGVGDTDTQYF. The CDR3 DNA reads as TGCGCCAGCAGCTTGGGCGTGGGGGACACAGATACGCAGTATTTT.

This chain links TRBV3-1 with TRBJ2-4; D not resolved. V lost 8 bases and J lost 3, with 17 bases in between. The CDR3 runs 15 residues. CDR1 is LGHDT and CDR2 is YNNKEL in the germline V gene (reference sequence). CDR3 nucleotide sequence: TGTGCCAGCGGCGACTTTAGGAACATCAAAAACATTCAGTACTTC. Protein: CASGDFRNIKNIQYF.

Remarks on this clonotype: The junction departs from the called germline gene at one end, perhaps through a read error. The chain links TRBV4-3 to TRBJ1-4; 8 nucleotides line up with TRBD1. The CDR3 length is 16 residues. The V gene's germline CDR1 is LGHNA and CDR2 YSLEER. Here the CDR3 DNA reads TGCGCCAGCAGCCAAGAATCGGACAGGGTTCTGGCAAAACTGTGTTTT. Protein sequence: CASSQESDRVLAKLCF.

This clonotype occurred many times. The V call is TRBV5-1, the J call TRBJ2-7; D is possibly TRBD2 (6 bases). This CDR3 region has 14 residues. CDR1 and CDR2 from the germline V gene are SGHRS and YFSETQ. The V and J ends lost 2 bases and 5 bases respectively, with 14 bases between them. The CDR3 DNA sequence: TGCGCCAGCAGCTTATCCGGCGGGGCTCACGAGCAGTACTTC. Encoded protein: CASSLSGGAHEQYF.

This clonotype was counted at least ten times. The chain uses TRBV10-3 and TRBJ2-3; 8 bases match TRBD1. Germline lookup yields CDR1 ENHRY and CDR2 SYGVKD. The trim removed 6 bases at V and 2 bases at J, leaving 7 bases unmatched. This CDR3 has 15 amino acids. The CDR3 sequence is CAISVGTGSTDTQYF. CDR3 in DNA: TGTGCCATCAGCGTTGGGACAGGCTCCACAGATACGCAGTATTTT.

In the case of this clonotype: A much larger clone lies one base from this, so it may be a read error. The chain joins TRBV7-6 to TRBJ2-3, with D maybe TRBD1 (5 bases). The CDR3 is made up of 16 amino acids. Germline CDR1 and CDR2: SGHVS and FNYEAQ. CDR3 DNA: TGTGCCAGCAGTCCCCCGCAGGGATTGGGCACAGGTACGCAGTATTTT. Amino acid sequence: CASSPPQGLGTGTQYF.

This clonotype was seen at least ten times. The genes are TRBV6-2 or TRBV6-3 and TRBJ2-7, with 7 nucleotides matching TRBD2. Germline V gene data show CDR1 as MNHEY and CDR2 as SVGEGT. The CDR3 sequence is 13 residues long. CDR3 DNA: TGTGCGGGACCGGGACTATTCTCCTACGAGCAGTACTTC. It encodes CAGPGLFSYEQYF.

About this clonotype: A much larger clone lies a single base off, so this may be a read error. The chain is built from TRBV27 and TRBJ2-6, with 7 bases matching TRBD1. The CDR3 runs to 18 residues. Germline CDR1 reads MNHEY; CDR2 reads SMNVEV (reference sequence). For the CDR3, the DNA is TGTGCCAGCCGGGAAAGGACAGGACCGATCTCTGGGGCCAACGCCCTGACTTTC. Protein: CASRERTGPISGANALTF. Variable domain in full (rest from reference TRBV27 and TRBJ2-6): EAQVTQNPRYLITVTGKKLTVTCSQNMNHEYMSWYRQDPGLGLRQIYYSMNVEVTDKGDVPEGYKVSRKEKRNFPLILESPSPNQTSLYFCASRERTGPISGANALTFGAGSRLTVL.

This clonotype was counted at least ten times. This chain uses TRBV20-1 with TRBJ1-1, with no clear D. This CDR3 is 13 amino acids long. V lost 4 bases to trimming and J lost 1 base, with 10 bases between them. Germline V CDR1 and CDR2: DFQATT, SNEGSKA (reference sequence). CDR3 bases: TGCAGTGCTACCGGACTGGCGAACACTGAAGCTTTCTTT. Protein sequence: CSATGLANTEAFF.

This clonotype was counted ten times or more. CDR3 in DNA: TGCGCCAGCAGCCACAGGCCCCAGGGTTCATCAGATACGCAGTATTTT. Amino acids: CASSHRPQGSSDTQYF. The rearrangement uses TRBV4-3 and TRBJ2-3; TRBD1 is a possible D gene (5 bases). This CDR3 has 16 amino acids. Germline V lookup: CDR1 LGHNA, CDR2 YSLEER. The V and J ends lost 3 bases and 4 bases respectively, with 17 bases between them.

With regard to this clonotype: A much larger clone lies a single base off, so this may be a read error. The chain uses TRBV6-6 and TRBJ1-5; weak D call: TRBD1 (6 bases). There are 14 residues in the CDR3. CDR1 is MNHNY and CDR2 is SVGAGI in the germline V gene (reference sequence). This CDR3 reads CASSPDRSNRPQHF. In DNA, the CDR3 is TGTGCCAGCAGCCCGGACAGAAGCAATCGGCCCCAGCATTTT.

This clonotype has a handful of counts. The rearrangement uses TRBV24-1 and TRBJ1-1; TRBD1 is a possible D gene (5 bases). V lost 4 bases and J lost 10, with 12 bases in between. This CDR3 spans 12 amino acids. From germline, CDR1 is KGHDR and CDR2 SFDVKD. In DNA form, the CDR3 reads TGTGCCACCAGTGACCCAGGGTATCGAGCTTTCTTT. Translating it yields CATSDPGYRAFF.

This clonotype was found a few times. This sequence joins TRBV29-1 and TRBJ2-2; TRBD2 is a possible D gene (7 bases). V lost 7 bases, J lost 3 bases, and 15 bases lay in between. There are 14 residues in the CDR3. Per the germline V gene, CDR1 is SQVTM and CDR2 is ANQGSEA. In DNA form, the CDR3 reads TGCAGCGGGAAGGGGGGGCATGACACCGGGGAGCTGTTTTTT. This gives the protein CSGKGGHDTGELFF.

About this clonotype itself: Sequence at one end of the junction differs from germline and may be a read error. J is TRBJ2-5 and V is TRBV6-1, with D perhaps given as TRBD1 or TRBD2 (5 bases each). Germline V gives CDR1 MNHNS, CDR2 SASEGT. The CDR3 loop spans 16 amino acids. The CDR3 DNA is TGTGCCAGCAGAGAAGCCGGGGCCTCCCCTTCCAATGAGCAGTACTTC. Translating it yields CASREAGASPSNEQYF.

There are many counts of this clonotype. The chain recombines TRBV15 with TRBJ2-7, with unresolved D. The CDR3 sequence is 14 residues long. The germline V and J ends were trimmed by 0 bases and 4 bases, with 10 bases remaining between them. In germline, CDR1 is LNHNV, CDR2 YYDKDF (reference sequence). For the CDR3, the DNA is TGTGCCACCAGCAGAGATCGGGCCCGGTACGAGCAGTACTTC. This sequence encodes CATSRDRARYEQYF. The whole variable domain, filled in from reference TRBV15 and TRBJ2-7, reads DAMVIQNPRYQVTQFGKPVTLSCSQTLNHNVMYWYQQKSSQAPKLLFHYYDKDFNNEADTPDNFQSRRPNTSFCFLDIRSPGLGDTAMYLCATSRDRARYEQYFGPGTRLTVT.

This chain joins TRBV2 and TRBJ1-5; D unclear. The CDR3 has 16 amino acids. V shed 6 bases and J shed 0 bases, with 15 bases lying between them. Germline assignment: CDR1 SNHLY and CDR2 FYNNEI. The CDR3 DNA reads TGTGCCAGCAGGGGCGGTCCAGCTTTTAGCAATCAGCCCCAGCATTTT. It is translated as CASRGGPAFSNQPQHF. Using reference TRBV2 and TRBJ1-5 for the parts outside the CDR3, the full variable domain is EPEVTQTPSHQVTQMGQEVILRCVPISNHLYFYWYRQILGQKVEFLVSFYNNEISEKSEIFDDQFSVERPDGSNFTLKIRSTKLEDSAMYFCASRGGPAFSNQPQHFGDGTRLSIL.

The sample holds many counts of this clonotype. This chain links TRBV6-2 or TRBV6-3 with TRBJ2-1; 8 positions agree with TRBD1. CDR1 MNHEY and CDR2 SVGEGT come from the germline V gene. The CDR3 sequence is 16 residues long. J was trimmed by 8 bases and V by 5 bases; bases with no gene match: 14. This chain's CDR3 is CASSPPVGRGHYEQFF. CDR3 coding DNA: TGTGCCAGCAGTCCCCCCGTGGGCAGGGGGCATTATGAGCAGTTCTTC.

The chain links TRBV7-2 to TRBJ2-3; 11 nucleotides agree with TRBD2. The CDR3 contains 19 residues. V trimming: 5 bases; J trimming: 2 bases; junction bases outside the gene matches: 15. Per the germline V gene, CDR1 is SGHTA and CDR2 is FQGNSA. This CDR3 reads CASSPIPLAGGRDTDTQYF. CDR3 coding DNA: TGTGCCAGCAGCCCGATCCCGCTAGCGGGGGGCCGGGACACAGATACGCAGTATTTT.

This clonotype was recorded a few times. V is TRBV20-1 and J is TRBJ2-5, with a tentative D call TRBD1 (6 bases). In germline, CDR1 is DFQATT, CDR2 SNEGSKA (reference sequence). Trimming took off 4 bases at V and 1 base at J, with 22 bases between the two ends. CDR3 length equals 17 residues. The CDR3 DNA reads TGCAGTGCTATGAATAACAGGGCGGAAGTCATCCAAGAGACCCAGTACTTC. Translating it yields CSAMNNRAEVIQETQYF.

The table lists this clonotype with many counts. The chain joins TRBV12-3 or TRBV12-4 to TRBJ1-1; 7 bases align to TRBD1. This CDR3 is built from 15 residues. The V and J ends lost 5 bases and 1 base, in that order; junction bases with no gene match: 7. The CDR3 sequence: CASSPSGQSNTEAFF. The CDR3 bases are TGTGCCAGCAGTCCTTCGGGACAGTCGAACACTGAAGCTTTCTTT.

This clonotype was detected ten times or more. The CDR3 DNA is TGTGCCAGCACATATAGCGGGGGGTATGGCTACACCTTC. Protein sequence: CASTYSGGYGYTF. The chain is built from TRBV6-5 and TRBJ1-2; TRBD1 might be the D (5 bases). Between the trimmed V and J ends, which lost 7 bases and 5 bases, there was a span of 14 bases. CDR3 length: 13 amino acids. The V gene's germline CDR1 is MNHEY and CDR2 SVGAGI.

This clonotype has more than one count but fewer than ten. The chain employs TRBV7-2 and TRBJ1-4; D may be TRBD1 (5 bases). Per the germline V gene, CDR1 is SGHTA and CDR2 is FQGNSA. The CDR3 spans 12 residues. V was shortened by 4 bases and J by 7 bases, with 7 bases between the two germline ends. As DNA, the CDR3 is TGTGCCAGCAGCTCGGGACTTGAAAAACTGTTTTTT. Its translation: CASSSGLEKLFF. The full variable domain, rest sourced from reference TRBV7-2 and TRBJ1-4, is GAGVSQSPSNKVTEKGKDVELRCDPISGHTALYWYRQSLGQGLEFLIYFQGNSAPDKSGLPSDRFSAERTGGSVSTLTIQRTQQEDSAVYLCASSSGLEKLFFGSGTQLSVL.

The CDR3 region is CASSLSSSAATGELFF. The CDR3 DNA is TGTGCCAGCAGCTTAAGCAGTTCGGCAGCAACCGGGGAGCTGTTTTTT. The V call is TRBV7-9, the J call TRBJ2-2; D is unclear. Germline V gene sequence: CDR1 SEHNR, CDR2 FQNEAQ (reference sequence). Trimming stripped 2 bases from V and 5 bases from J, with 15 bases between. This CDR3 has 16 residues. Full variable domain (remainder filled in from reference TRBV7-9 and TRBJ2-2): DTGVSQNPRHKITKRGQNVTFRCDPISEHNRLYWYRQTLGQGPEFLTYFQNEAQLEKSRLLSDRFSAERPKGSFSTLEIQRTEQGDSAMYLCASSLSSSAATGELFFGEGSRLTVL.

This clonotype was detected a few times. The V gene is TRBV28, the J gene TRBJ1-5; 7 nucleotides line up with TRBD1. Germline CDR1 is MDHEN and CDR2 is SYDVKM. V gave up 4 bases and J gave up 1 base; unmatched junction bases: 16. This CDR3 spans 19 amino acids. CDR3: CASSSLGGLRVGSNQPQHF. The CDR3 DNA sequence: TGTGCCAGCAGTTCTTTAGGGGGCTTAAGGGTTGGAAGCAATCAGCCCCAGCATTTT.